This T cell receptor beta chain was retrieved from a study of blood T cell repertoires in COVID-19. At the level of the study: PBMCs, B-cell-depleted T cells, or T cells provided the cDNA or gDNA that made up the material.

The ends were cut back, 7 bases at V and 6 bases at J, with 9 bases in the middle. Germline CDR1 reads SEHNR; CDR2 reads FQNEAQ (reference sequence). The CDR3 consists of 11 residues. Profiling relied on immunoSEQ multiplex PCR, and the TCRdb table lists in-frame clones only, not all of them. The table includes 350,000 to 400,000 clones, around 89% detected once. Enrollees, roughly 18 to 90 years old, lived in 25 or so US areas. Before being deemed recovered, Cohort 3 donors had two negative PCRs, clearance, or symptom resolution. The sequenced sample consisted of PBMCs or T cells enriched from blood (not recorded which). The receptor was derived from a man aged 18 to 29 who had recovered from COVID-19. The gene calls are TRBV7-9 and TRBJ1-1; D ambiguous. This CDR3 is CASTTLAEAFF. CDR3 bases: TGTGCCAGCACCACCCTCGCTGAAGCTTTCTTT.